Below are 29 T cell receptor beta chains sequenced from a single sample in a study of T cell changes during pregnancy in multiple sclerosis. The table came from immunoSEQ multiplex PCR; TCRdb's copy has only in-frame clones and leaves some out. Of tens of thousands of clones in the sample, roughly 92% were seen once. Specimen: peripheral blood, collected in the second trimester of pregnancy. These TCRs come from a female donor with multiple sclerosis, enrolled in a pregnancy study.

The chain joins TRBV11-2 to TRBJ1-1; 7 nucleotides agree with TRBD1. Germline CDR1 and CDR2: SGHAT and FQNNGV. The CDR3 is 13 amino acids. After removal of 5 bases from V and 4 bases from J, the junction contained 4 bases not matched to a gene. The CDR3: CASSIRQGTEAFF. CDR3 in DNA: TGTGCCAGCAGCATAAGACAGGGCACTGAAGCTTTCTTT.

In its sample, this clone was seen a few times. This chain links TRBV6-4 with TRBJ2-3; 7 positions match TRBD1. This CDR3 is built from 15 residues. CDR1 and CDR2 (germline): MRHNA, SNTAGT. With 4 bases clipped from V and 2 bases from J, the junction kept 6 bases outside the gene matches. In DNA, the CDR3 is TGTGCCAGCAGTGGAAATGGACAGGACACAGATACGCAGTATTTT. It translates to CASSGNGQDTDTQYF.

The CDR3 loop reads CASSLERGGLETQYF. The CDR3 coding sequence is TGCGCCAGCAGCTTGGAGCGGGGGGGCCTCGAGACCCAGTACTTC. The chain links TRBV5-1 to TRBJ2-5, with 10 bases aligning to TRBD2. Trimming cost V 0 bases and J 5 bases; bases outside gene matches: 4. The CDR3 sequence is 15 residues long. CDR1 and CDR2 (germline): SGHRS, YFSETQ.

The gene calls are TRBV30 and TRBJ2-7; TRBD2 matches at 14 bases. The CDR3 is 16 residues long. Germline loops: CDR1 GTSNPN, CDR2 SVGIG (reference sequence). V shed 1 base, J shed 3 bases, and the junction held 5 bases outside the gene matches. The DNA for the CDR3 is TGTGCCTGGAGTGGGGGGACTAGCGGGGGTTACTACGAGCAGTACTTC. Its translation is CAWSGGTSGGYYEQYF.

The V gene is TRBV18, the J gene TRBJ2-1; no clear D gene. The CDR3 runs to 13 residues. The V end lost 2 bases, the J end lost 5 bases, and 7 bases lay between the germline ends. From germline, CDR1 is KGHSH and CDR2 LQKENI. The CDR3 DNA is TGTGCCAGCTCACCATCCGCAGACAATGAGCAGTTCTTC. Protein sequence: CASSPSADNEQFF.

The CDR3, as DNA: TGCGCCAGCAGCTTGGGGGACAGGGCAACTAATGAAAAACTGTTTTTT. This encodes CASSLGDRATNEKLFF. This chain uses TRBV5-1 with TRBJ1-4; TRBD1 aligns across 9 bases. Germline V lookup: CDR1 SGHRS, CDR2 YFSETQ. Trimming at V came to 0 bases and at J to 0 bases, leaving 0 bases not matched to a gene. This CDR3 contains 16 residues.

The V and J genes are TRBV18 and TRBJ2-2; 10 positions agree with TRBD2. CDR1 and CDR2 (germline): KGHSH, LQKENI. The CDR3 extends over 17 amino acids. Losses at the gene ends were 0 bases for V and 0 bases for J; bases not matched to a gene: 1. The CDR3: CASSPPTSGPNTGELFF. In DNA form, the CDR3 reads TGTGCCAGCTCACCACCGACTAGCGGGCCGAACACCGGGGAGCTGTTTTTT.

The V and J genes are TRBV9 and TRBJ2-5, with D possibly matching TRBD2 (7 bases). The CDR3 spans 13 residues. V dropped 4 bases and J dropped 4 bases, with 11 bases sitting between them. Germline V lookup: CDR1 SGDLS, CDR2 YYNGEE. CDR3 coding DNA: TGTGCCAGCAGCACGGGGGGCGCAGAGACCCAGTACTTC. It specifies CASSTGGAETQYF.

V gene TRBV9 combines with J gene TRBJ2-3; 10 bases align to TRBD2. CDR1 is SGDLS, CDR2 YYNGEE, per germline. The V and J ends lost 2 bases and 7 bases, in that order; junction bases with no gene match: 10. The CDR3 is 16 residues long. The CDR3 sequence: CASSVSPGLAPHTQYF. The CDR3 nucleotides are TGTGCCAGCAGCGTTTCTCCGGGACTAGCGCCGCATACGCAGTATTTT.

J is TRBJ1-4 and V is TRBV7-9; D not certain. Per the germline V gene, CDR1 is SEHNR and CDR2 is FQNEAQ (reference sequence). V lost 3 bases to trimming and J lost 7 bases, with 18 bases between them. CDR3 size: 16 residues. The CDR3 protein is CASSFSSGGRSEKLFF. DNA of the CDR3: TGTGCCAGCAGCTTTTCATCGGGAGGTCGTTCTGAAAAACTGTTTTTT. Full variable domain (missing parts from reference TRBV7-9 and TRBJ1-4): DTGVSQNPRHKITKRGQNVTFRCDPISEHNRLYWYRQTLGQGPEFLTYFQNEAQLEKSRLLSDRFSAERPKGSFSTLEIQRTEQGDSAMYLCASSFSSGGRSEKLFFGSGTQLSVL.

This clone was found once. V gene TRBV9 combines with J gene TRBJ2-5; D gene unclear. Trimming left V 0 bases short and J 1 base short, with 7 bases between. The CDR3 covers 14 residues. Germline CDR1 SGDLS, CDR2 YYNGEE. The CDR3 region is CASSVATAQETQYF. The CDR3 DNA sequence: TGTGCCAGCAGCGTAGCAACAGCCCAAGAGACCCAGTACTTC.

The genes are TRBV20-1 and TRBJ1-2; no definite D call. Trimming shortened V by 7 bases and J by 7 bases, and 10 bases separated the two germline ends. This CDR3 comprises 10 residues. Germline values: CDR1 DFQATT, CDR2 SNEGSKA (reference sequence). The CDR3 coding sequence is TGCAGTGATCGCGAGATTGGCTACACCTTC. Protein sequence: CSDREIGYTF.

This chain joins TRBV7-2 and TRBJ1-1; D gene uncertain. Germline V gene lookup returns CDR1 SGHTA and CDR2 FQGNSA. This CDR3 is 13 amino acids long. Trimming removed 1 base at V and 7 bases at J, with 10 bases between. The CDR3 DNA follows: TGTGCCAGCAGCTTAGGACCTCGCGGTGAAGCTTTCTTT. This translates into CASSLGPRGEAFF.

This clone was detected only once. This chain uses TRBV11-2 with TRBJ2-3, with 7 bases lining up with TRBD1. This CDR3 spans 15 amino acids. Germline V gene lookup returns CDR1 SGHAT and CDR2 FQNNGV. The ends lost 5 bases at V and 1 base at J; junction bases unmatched: 6. The CDR3 spells CASSIDRVGTDTQYF. The DNA for the CDR3 is TGTGCCAGCAGCATCGACAGGGTTGGCACAGATACGCAGTATTTT.

The chain is built from TRBV4-3 and TRBJ2-7; 9 bases align to TRBD1. Germline CDR1 LGHNA, CDR2 YSLEER. Trimming took 0 bases from V and 6 from J; bases not matched to a gene: 9. CDR3 length equals 16 residues. The CDR3 loop reads CASSQDLNRGLCEQYF. The CDR3, as DNA: TGCGCCAGCAGCCAAGATCTTAACAGGGGGCTATGCGAGCAGTACTTC.

This rearrangement joins TRBV13 to TRBJ1-5; D not certain. The germline V gene has CDR1 PRHDT and CDR2 FYEKMQ (reference sequence). Deletions cut 2 bases from V and 4 bases from J, with 6 bases between. This CDR3 has 13 amino acids. The CDR3 bases are TGTGCCAGCAGCTTATCGAGGAATCAGCCCCAGCATTTT. Amino acids: CASSLSRNQPQHF.

The chain combines TRBV28 with TRBJ2-1, with D possibly matching TRBD2 (5 bases). CDR1 MDHEN and CDR2 SYDVKM come from the germline V gene. CDR3 length: 15 residues. V lost 3 bases and J lost 14, with 23 bases in between. CDR3 amino acids: CASSLVASLLPLEFF. In DNA form, the CDR3 reads TGTGCCAGCAGTTTGGTGGCTAGCTTGCTTCCATTGGAGTTCTTC.

This clone was recorded once. The CDR3 is CASSPTDLVYGYTF. DNA for the CDR3: TGTGCCAGCAGTCCGACAGACTTAGTCTATGGCTACACCTTC. This chain connects TRBV9 to TRBJ1-2; D possibly corresponds to TRBD1 (5 bases). Germline V lookup: CDR1 SGDLS, CDR2 YYNGEE. Trimming pared 5 bases from V and 4 bases from J, leaving 15 bases between. This CDR3 region has 14 residues. The full variable domain, its missing parts supplied by reference TRBV9 and TRBJ1-2, is DSGVTQTPKHLITATGQRVTLRCSPRSGDLSVYWYQQSLDQGLQFLIQYYNGEERAKGNILERFSAQQFPDLHSELNLSSLELGDSALYFCASSPTDLVYGYTFGSGTRLTVV.

This chain connects TRBV19 to TRBJ1-6; D remains unclear. The CDR3 contains 13 residues. V dropped 6 bases and J dropped 10 bases, with 13 bases sitting between them. CDR1 and CDR2 from the germline V gene are LNHDA and SQIVND (reference sequence). Here the CDR3 DNA reads TGTGCCAGTAGCGAGCTATCGAAGTCACCCCTCCACTTT. The encoded protein is CASSELSKSPLHF.

The chain combines TRBV5-6 with TRBJ1-2; TRBD1 is a possible D gene (6 bases). The CDR3 consists of 16 residues. Germline CDR1 is SGHDT and CDR2 is YYEEEE. V lost 1 base to trimming and J lost 4 bases, with 17 bases between them. This CDR3 reads CASSLLDSLSIYGYTF. In DNA form, the CDR3 reads TGTGCCAGCAGCTTGTTGGACAGCCTCTCGATCTATGGCTACACCTTC.

This chain uses TRBV12-5 with TRBJ2-5; 14 positions agree with TRBD2. The CDR3 covers 18 residues. V dropped 6 bases and J dropped 2; count of bases not matched to a gene: 11. CDR1 is LGHNT and CDR2 is FRNRAP in the germline V gene. CDR3 in DNA: TGTGCTAGTGGCCAAGGGACTAGCGGGAGTAGTGGGCAAGAGACCCAGTACTTC. It translates to CASGQGTSGSSGQETQYF.

The V gene is TRBV11-3, the J gene TRBJ2-3, with 9 bases lining up with TRBD2. The CDR3 is 15 residues long. The V gene end was trimmed by 5 bases and the J gene end by 2 bases; junction bases not matched to a gene: 5. CDR1 and CDR2 from the germline V gene are SGHNT and YENEEA. This chain's CDR3 is CASSVSGGPTDTQYF. The CDR3 bases are TGTGCCAGCAGCGTTAGCGGGGGCCCCACAGATACGCAGTATTTT.

The chain couples TRBV19 to TRBJ2-3, with TRBD2 identical over 12 bases. The J segment lost 4 bases and the V segment lost 5 bases, leaving 7 bases of the junction unmatched. The germline gives CDR1 LNHDA, CDR2 SQIVND (reference sequence). The CDR3 totals 16 residues. The DNA for the CDR3 is TGTGCCAGTAGTTGGCTAGCGGGGGGGCCGGCAGATACGCAGTATTTT. Its translation: CASSWLAGGPADTQYF. The full variable domain, rest sourced from reference TRBV19 and TRBJ2-3, is DGGITQSPKYLFRKEGQNVTLSCEQNLNHDAMYWYRQDPGQGLRLIYYSQIVNDFQKGDIAEGYSVSREKKESFPLTVTSAQKNPTAFYLCASSWLAGGPADTQYFGPGTRLTVL.

J is TRBJ2-3 and V is TRBV19; D is perhaps TRBD2 (7 bases). The CDR3 is 15 amino acids. Trimming took 3 bases from V and 3 from J, leaving 13 bases between them. In germline, CDR1 is LNHDA, CDR2 SQIVND (reference sequence). The CDR3 DNA reads as TGTGCCAGTAGTATGGGGGGCGGGAGTACAGATACGCAGTATTTT. Amino acids: CASSMGGGSTDTQYF.

This rearrangement joins TRBV11-3 to TRBJ2-1; D perhaps matches TRBD1 (6 bases). V was trimmed by 2 bases and J by 4 bases, leaving 9 bases between them. The CDR3 is made up of 14 amino acids. CDR1 is SGHNT, CDR2 YENEEA, per germline. CDR3 sequence reads: CASSLIDRYNEQFF. Written as DNA, the CDR3 is TGTGCCAGCAGCTTAATTGACAGGTACAATGAGCAGTTCTTC. Full variable domain (remainder filled in from reference TRBV11-3 and TRBJ2-1): EAGVVQSPRYKIIEKKQPVAFWCNPISGHNTLYWYLQNLGQGPELLIRYENEEAVDDSQLPKDRFSAERLKGVDSTLKIQPAELGDSAVYLCASSLIDRYNEQFFGPGTRLTVL.

The genes are TRBV19 and TRBJ1-1, with D maybe TRBD1 (6 bases). Germline assignment: CDR1 LNHDA and CDR2 SQIVND (reference sequence). V was cut by 9 bases and J by 0 bases, with 11 bases left in between. This CDR3 has 13 amino acids. The CDR3 DNA reads as TGTGCCAGCGGACAGCAGATGAACACTGAAGCTTTCTTT. Protein product: CASGQQMNTEAFF.

In DNA form, the CDR3 reads TGTGCCAGCAGTTTAGGGTTGGGCTTCGAGCAGTACTTC. Translated: CASSLGLGFEQYF. The chain combines TRBV28 with TRBJ2-7, with D unresolved. V gave up 2 bases and J gave up 6 bases, with 11 bases separating them. Germline loops: CDR1 MDHEN, CDR2 SYDVKM. The CDR3 has 13 residues. Looking up the rest from reference TRBV28 and TRBJ2-7 gives the full variable domain: DVKVTQSSRYLVKRTGEKVFLECVQDMDHENMFWYRQDPGLGLRLIYFSYDVKMKEKGDIPEGYSVSREKKERFSLILESASTNQTSMYLCASSLGLGFEQYFGPGTRLTVT.

The rearrangement joins TRBV7-3 to TRBJ2-3; TRBD2 might be the D (6 bases). V lost 7 bases and J lost 2, with 13 bases in between. The CDR3 is 14 residues long. Germline CDR1 is SGHTA and CDR2 is FQGTGA. The CDR3 sequence: CASTSGLHTDTQYF. The CDR3 nucleotides read TGTGCCAGCACATCGGGACTGCACACAGATACGCAGTATTTT.

This sequence joins TRBV29-1 and TRBJ2-7, with 7 nucleotides matching TRBD2. Germline CDR1 is SQVTM and CDR2 is ANQGSEA. Trimming took 6 bases from V and 2 from J; bases not matched to a gene: 7. This CDR3 comprises 13 residues. In DNA, the CDR3 is TGCAGCGTAGTAAAGCGGGATACCTACGAGCAGTACTTC. Protein sequence: CSVVKRDTYEQYF.